This entry lists 10 T cell receptor beta chains sequenced from one sample in a study of shared clonotypes between healthy human individuals (dated by TCRdb to about 2020). To prepare the library, the immunoSEQ multiplex PCR assay was applied. TCRdb retrieved this table from immuneACCESS and kept in-frame rearrangements only. Not all clones are present; in checked studies, unresolved V genes account for under half, and no reason is known for the remainder. For this sample there are 2.5 million or so clones; approximately 90% appear just once. The ten largest clones represent around 0.14% of the sample. Sequenced input: naive CD4+ T cells sorted from blood. The sample's cell subset or site, from its label and the paper: CD45RA+ positively selected. The source of these receptors is a man between 18 and 35 years old in good health.

This clone appeared a single time. This chain uses TRBV11-3 with TRBJ2-3; 9 positions match TRBD2. CDR3 length equals 15 residues. The trim removed 1 base at V and 4 bases at J, leaving 3 bases unmatched. In germline, CDR1 is SGHNT, CDR2 YENEEA. The CDR3 nucleotides are TGTGCCAGCAGCTTAGGGACTAGCGTGCCAGATACGCAGTATTTT. Protein product: CASSLGTSVPDTQYF.

The V and J genes are TRBV19 and TRBJ1-2; D gene ambiguous. CDR3 length: 12 amino acids. Germline V gene sequence: CDR1 LNHDA, CDR2 SQIVND (reference sequence). The V end lost 10 bases, the J end lost 0 bases, and 9 bases lay between the germline ends. CDR3 DNA: TGTGCCACTCGACAAGCTAACTATGGCTACACCTTC. Protein product: CATRQANYGYTF.

The chain recombines TRBV30 with TRBJ2-7; possibly TRBD1 or TRBD2 for D (5 bases each). The CDR3 covers 15 residues. Germline V gene sequence: CDR1 GTSNPN, CDR2 SVGIG (reference sequence). V shed 2 bases and J shed 4 bases, with 18 bases lying between them. The CDR3 DNA sequence: TGTGCCTGGAGTCGTCCCGACAGTGGAGGATACGAGCAGTACTTC. It yields the protein CAWSRPDSGGYEQYF.

In this sample, this clone turned up a few times. The chain is built from TRBV10-3 and TRBJ2-1, with 10 bases that match TRBD1. Unmatched junction bases numbered 8, after V lost 3 bases and J lost 15 bases. Germline V gene lookup returns CDR1 ENHRY and CDR2 SYGVKD. The CDR3 length is 13 residues. The CDR3 region is CAISDSRQGAMFF. The CDR3, as DNA: TGTGCCATCAGTGACTCGAGACAGGGGGCGATGTTCTTC.

This clone was observed a single time. The CDR3 DNA reads TGTGCCAGCAGCCTTGGGGGGGCACAAGGGAAGACCCAGTACTTC. Translating gives CASSLGGAQGKTQYF. V and J are TRBV27 and TRBJ2-5, with a tentative D call TRBD2 (7 bases). Trimming took off 6 bases at V and 6 bases at J, with 20 bases between the two ends. CDR3 length equals 15 residues. CDR1 MNHEY and CDR2 SMNVEV come from the germline V gene (reference sequence).

The chain carries TRBV5-1 and TRBJ2-4; no firm D call. Looked up from germline, CDR1 is SGHRS and CDR2 is YFSETQ. V gave up 0 bases and J gave up 2 bases, with 9 bases separating them. The CDR3 covers 15 residues. CDR3 loop: CASSLEIGTKNIQYF. Written as DNA, the CDR3 is TGCGCCAGCAGCTTGGAGATAGGAACCAAAAACATTCAGTACTTC.

The rearrangement links TRBV5-1 to TRBJ2-1, with 16 bases aligning to TRBD2. There are 19 residues in the CDR3. The V gene end was trimmed by 4 bases and the J gene end by 4 bases; junction bases not matched to a gene: 11. CDR1 is SGHRS and CDR2 is YFSETQ in the germline V gene. The CDR3 here is CASSPPGLAGGPGYNEQFF. In DNA, the CDR3 is TGCGCCAGCAGCCCGCCGGGACTAGCGGGAGGGCCGGGGTACAATGAGCAGTTCTTC.

The V call is TRBV11-2, the J call TRBJ2-1, with D possibly matching TRBD2 (5 bases). The CDR3 extends over 15 amino acids. V was shortened by 1 base and J by 2 bases, with 9 bases between the two germline ends. Per the germline V gene, CDR1 is SGHAT and CDR2 is FQNNGV. This CDR3 reads CASSLVGRTYNEQFF. The CDR3 nucleotides read TGTGCCAGCAGCTTAGTGGGGAGAACCTACAATGAGCAGTTCTTC. The full variable domain, completed using reference TRBV11-2 and TRBJ2-1, is EAGVAQSPRYKIIEKRQSVAFWCNPISGHATLYWYQQILGQGPKLLIQFQNNGVVDDSQLPKDRFSAERLKGVDSTLKIQPAKLEDSAVYLCASSLVGRTYNEQFFGPGTRLTVL.

The chain links TRBV19 to TRBJ2-7; TRBD2 matches at 15 bases. This CDR3 spans 17 amino acids. Germline CDR1 reads LNHDA; CDR2 reads SQIVND (reference sequence). Losses at the gene ends were 4 bases for V and 3 bases for J; bases not matched to a gene: 7. CDR3 sequence: CASSTYPGLAGGYEQYF. CDR3 DNA: TGTGCCAGTAGTACGTACCCGGGACTAGCGGGAGGCTACGAGCAGTACTTC.

The chain employs TRBV5-4 and TRBJ1-4; D is ambiguous. V lost 4 bases and J 0 bases, leaving 7 bases between the germline ends. Per the germline V gene, CDR1 is SGHNT and CDR2 is YYREEE (reference sequence). The CDR3 totals 14 residues. DNA of the CDR3: TGTGCCAGCAGCCTTGGGACAACTAATGAAAAACTGTTTTTT. Residues: CASSLGTTNEKLFF.